Following are 18 T cell receptor beta chains from one sample sequenced in a study of cytomegalovirus exposure and HLA in healthy donors. 60 Vbeta and 13 Jbeta primers were used in PCR. The assay was immunoSEQ multiplex PCR, and TCRdb's table has in-frame clones only and misses some. Of some 180,000 clones in the sample, roughly 80% are singletons; the top ten hold just under 3%. Sequenced material: PBMCs. Receptor source: a woman aged 30 to 39 in good health and CMV-seronegative.

V and J are TRBV10-3 and TRBJ1-1; D call uncertain. There are 15 residues in the CDR3. V was pared by 1 base and J by 1 base, with 10 bases between. The germline gives CDR1 ENHRY, CDR2 SYGVKD. This chain's CDR3 is CAISEFGDGNTEAFF. The CDR3 nucleotides read TGTGCCATCAGTGAGTTCGGGGATGGGAACACTGAAGCTTTCTTT.

This rearrangement joins TRBV4-2 to TRBJ2-3, with D hard to call. V lost 3 bases to trimming and J lost 0 bases, with 10 bases between them. Germline-derived CDR1 and CDR2 are LGHNA and YNFKEQ. The length of the CDR3 is 15 residues. The CDR3 spells CASSQASSSTDTQYF. Here the CDR3 DNA reads TGTGCCAGCAGCCAGGCCAGTTCCAGCACAGATACGCAGTATTTT.

This chain connects TRBV6-5 to TRBJ1-4; D unclear. The V end was cut by 4 bases, the J end by 6 bases, with 15 bases between. CDR3 size: 15 residues. Per the germline V gene, CDR1 is MNHEY and CDR2 is SVGAGI. CDR3 protein: CASSFPGSWDEKLFF. DNA for the CDR3: TGTGCCAGCAGTTTCCCCGGGTCATGGGATGAAAAACTGTTTTTT.

This clone was counted a single time. V gene TRBV7-8 combines with J gene TRBJ1-5, with D possibly matching TRBD1 (5 bases). Trimming cost V 1 base and J 6 bases, with 10 bases left between them. Germline V gene lookup returns CDR1 SGHVS and CDR2 FQNEAQ. CDR3 length: 14 amino acids. CDR3 in amino acids: CASSLGQGGQPQHF. In DNA form, the CDR3 reads TGTGCCAGCAGCTTAGGGCAGGGAGGTCAGCCCCAGCATTTT.

The rearrangement links TRBV30 to TRBJ2-2, with 8 bases matching TRBD2. The CDR3 sequence is 13 residues long. Germline CDR1 reads GTSNPN; CDR2 reads SVGIG (reference sequence). Germline trimming cut 4 bases from V and 5 bases from J; bases unmatched to any gene: 3. The CDR3, as DNA: TGTGCCTGGACTAGCGGGCGTACCGGGGAGCTGTTTTTT. Amino acids: CAWTSGRTGELFF.

This rearrangement joins TRBV30 to TRBJ2-2; D may be TRBD2 (6 bases). This CDR3 contains 13 residues. Trimming cost V 3 bases and J 4 bases, with 9 bases left between them. Germline CDR1 is GTSNPN and CDR2 is SVGIG (reference sequence). The CDR3 reads CAWSRRGTGELFF. Here the CDR3 DNA reads TGTGCCTGGAGCCGGAGGGGCACCGGGGAGCTGTTTTTT.

The genes are TRBV29-1 and TRBJ2-6, with no clear D. CDR3 length: 17 residues. The V end lost 0 bases, the J end lost 2 bases, and 14 bases lay between the germline ends. Germline V CDR1 and CDR2: SQVTM, ANQGSEA. CDR3 sequence (DNA): TGCAGCGTTGAAGATGAAAACAAATCCCCTGGGGCCAACGTCCTGACTTTC. Translation gives CSVEDENKSPGANVLTF.

The rearrangement joins TRBV7-9 to TRBJ1-3; unclear D gene. The CDR3 covers 14 residues. V was clipped by 3 bases and J by 4 bases, with 10 bases between them. CDR1 is SEHNR, CDR2 FQNEAQ, per germline (reference sequence). The CDR3 coding sequence is TGTGCCAGCAGCTTGCTCATGAGGGGAAACACCATATATTTT. Its protein product is CASSLLMRGNTIYF. Using reference TRBV7-9 and TRBJ1-3 for the parts outside the CDR3, the full variable domain is DTGVSQNPRHKITKRGQNVTFRCDPISEHNRLYWYRQTLGQGPEFLTYFQNEAQLEKSRLLSDRFSAERPKGSFSTLEIQRTEQGDSAMYLCASSLLMRGNTIYFGEGSWLTVV.

The chain carries TRBV7-9 and TRBJ1-5; 7 bases map to TRBD1. Trimming took 10 bases from V and 0 from J; bases not matched to a gene: 12. Per germline, CDR1 SEHNR and CDR2 FQNEAQ (reference sequence). The CDR3 spans 16 residues. The CDR3 DNA follows: TGTGCCACGGGGGCAGGGGGAGCGAGTAGCAATCAGCCCCAGCATTTT. Translated, it gives CATGAGGASSNQPQHF.

The rearrangement joins TRBV5-1 to TRBJ1-3, with D possibly being TRBD1 (5 bases). V lost 7 bases, J lost 3 bases, and 11 bases lay in between. From germline, CDR1 is SGHRS and CDR2 YFSETQ. This CDR3 is built from 13 residues. CDR3 bases: TGCGCCAGCGGTCAGGGATTTGGAAACACCATATATTTT. It is translated as CASGQGFGNTIYF.

This clone was seen more than once but under ten times. The rearrangement uses TRBV5-1 and TRBJ1-2; D call uncertain. The CDR3 has 13 residues. The V end was cut by 9 bases, the J end by 6 bases, with 18 bases between. The germline CDR1 and CDR2 sequences are SGHRS and YFSETQ. The CDR3 DNA follows: TGCGCCAACCGCGGTGAGCGGCCTGATGGCTACACCTTC. It is translated as CANRGERPDGYTF.

The V call is TRBV16, the J call TRBJ2-1; possibly TRBD2 for D (5 bases). Trimming stripped 11 bases from V and 8 bases from J, with 16 bases between. The CDR3 consists of 12 residues. CDR1 and CDR2 from the germline V gene are KGHSY and FQNENV. This CDR3 is CAATDSTHEQFF. In DNA form, the CDR3 reads TGTGCCGCGACGGACTCAACCCATGAGCAGTTCTTC.

This clone was observed a handful of times. The chain recombines TRBV7-2 with TRBJ1-2, with 7 nucleotides matching TRBD1. The germline CDR1 and CDR2 sequences are SGHTA and FQGNSA. J was trimmed by 1 base and V by 5 bases; bases with no gene match: 13. The CDR3 runs 17 residues. As DNA, the CDR3 is TGTGCCAGCAGCCGGGACAGCCGAATAACCTTTAACTATGGCTACACCTTC. Translating gives CASSRDSRITFNYGYTF.

The CDR3 DNA reads as TGTGCCAGCGGCCGGACTCGCCGGCCCACAGATACGCAGTATTTT. Protein sequence: CASGRTRRPTDTQYF. The V call is TRBV6-5, the J call TRBJ2-3; the D gene is possibly TRBD2 (5 bases). In germline, CDR1 is MNHEY, CDR2 SVGAGI. Deletions cut 8 bases from V and 2 bases from J, with 17 bases between. There are 15 residues in the CDR3.

V and J are TRBV5-4 and TRBJ2-5, with a weak D call TRBD2 (6 bases). The CDR3 is 19 residues long. The V end was cut by 1 base, the J end by 1 base, with 23 bases between. The V gene's germline CDR1 is SGHNT and CDR2 YYREEE (reference sequence). The CDR3 nucleotides are TGTGCCAGCAGCTTGAATTCTAGGGTTAGCGGCGGGACCCAAGAGACCCAGTACTTC. Encoded protein: CASSLNSRVSGGTQETQYF.

This clone has a handful of counts. The chain recombines TRBV29-1 with TRBJ2-5; tentative D call: TRBD2 (6 bases). CDR3 length: 15 amino acids. V lost 2 bases and J 5 bases, leaving 18 bases between the germline ends. CDR1 and CDR2 (germline): SQVTM, ANQGSEA. The CDR3 region is CSVEKRGGLAETQYF. As DNA, the CDR3 is TGCAGCGTTGAAAAGAGGGGTGGGCTAGCGGAGACCCAGTACTTC.

This chain connects TRBV5-1 to TRBJ2-2; a possible D gene is TRBD2 (6 bases). V lost 2 bases to trimming and J lost 5 bases, with 16 bases between them. The CDR3 loop spans 16 amino acids. Germline V gene sequence: CDR1 SGHRS, CDR2 YFSETQ. The CDR3 coding sequence is TGCGCCAGCAGCTTTCTAGGGACTTCCGAGACCGGGGAGCTGTTTTTT. It encodes CASSFLGTSETGELFF.

The rearrangement uses TRBV23-1 and TRBJ2-3; the match to TRBD2 covers 10 bases. TRBV23-1 is assigned to the ORF class and has an uncertain function. The CDR3 extends over 20 amino acids. V lost 0 bases and J lost 2; bases outside the gene matches: 14. The CDR3 reads CASSQSRAGGRLAPTDTQYF. In DNA form, the CDR3 reads TGCGCCAGCAGTCAATCGAGAGCGGGGGGGCGGTTGGCCCCCACAGATACGCAGTATTTT.